These T cell receptor beta chains were read from a single sample in a study of early T cells in non-severe SARS-CoV-2 infection. MiXCR, applied by TCRdb to the 5' RACE reads, yields one record per CDR3 protein. Seen here are approximately 69,000 distinct CDR3 sequences, over 9% observed once, and the top ten hold about 4%. The sequencing input was whole blood. Receptors were obtained from an adult who was a healthcare worker with PCR-confirmed SARS-CoV-2 infection or an uninfected control (not recorded which). Each CDR3 is given with its conserved first and last residue. The order of the fields is J gene, V gene, D gene, clone size, CDR3 protein, CDR3 DNA. The D gene is left open where the match is weak. Clone size is shown for a subset of rows, as once, few, many or a class of expanded clone.

>TRBJ2-1|TRBV5-6|-|-
CASSLTASSYNEQFF
TGTGCCAGCAGCTTAACAGCTAGCTCCTACAATGAGCAGTTCTTC
>TRBJ2-2|TRBV29-1|TRBD2|many
CSAGTSGSRVTGELFF
TGCAGCGCCGGGACTAGCGGGAGCCGGGTGACCGGGGAGCTGTTTTTT
>TRBJ1-2|TRBV28|-|few
CASNQRRGANYGYTF
TGTGCCAGCAATCAGCGGCGAGGAGCTAACTATGGCTACACCTTC
>TRBJ1-2|TRBV5-1|TRBD1|many
CASSLFPGGDLNYGYTF
TGCGCCAGCAGCTTGTTTCCAGGGGGCGACCTCAACTATGGCTACACCTTC
>TRBJ2-5|TRBV7-7|TRBD1|-
CASSSGQGTQETQYF
TGTGCCAGCAGCTCTGGACAGGGTACCCAAGAGACCCAGTACTTC
>TRBJ2-3|TRBV5-1|TRBD2|many
CASSSGLAGVEDTQYF
TGCGCCAGCAGCTCGGGACTAGCGGGAGTGGAAGATACGCAGTATTTT
>TRBJ2-1|TRBV2|TRBD2|-
CASSEGLARGNEQFF
TGTGCCAGCAGTGAGGGACTAGCGAGAGGCAATGAGCAGTTCTTC
>TRBJ2-3|TRBV5-6|-|few
CASSLDSPVDTQYF
TGTGCCAGCAGCCTAGACAGCCCGGTGGATACGCAGTATTTT
>TRBJ2-3|TRBV4-1|TRBD2|many
CASSLGRHADTQYF
TGCGCCAGCAGTCTCGGGAGGCACGCAGATACGCAGTATTTT
>TRBJ2-5|TRBV20-1|-|many
CSARDPQSVNQETQYF
TGCAGTGCTAGAGATCCTCAAAGCGTAAATCAAGAGACCCAGTACTTC
>TRBJ1-2|TRBV2|TRBD1|few
CASRDRGRGYTF
TGTGCCAGCAGGGACAGGGGGCGAGGCTACACCTTC
>TRBJ2-7|TRBV28|-|many
CASSYRQVYEQYF
TGTGCCAGCAGTTACAGACAGGTCTACGAGCAGTACTTC
>TRBJ2-1|TRBV7-2|-|many
CASSLILNEQFF
TGTGCCAGCAGCTTAATCCTGAATGAGCAGTTCTTC
>TRBJ2-7|TRBV4-2|-|few
CASSQEWDPEYEQYF
TGTGCCAGCAGCCAAGAATGGGACCCAGAGTACGAGCAGTACTTC
>TRBJ2-6|TRBV5-1|-|many
CASSLGRPLSGANVLTF
TGCGCCAGCAGCTTGGGACGGCCGTTATCCGGGGCCAACGTCCTGACTTTC
>TRBJ1-4|TRBV27|TRBD1|many
CASRPHLQGANEKLFF
TGTGCCAGCAGGCCCCACTTACAGGGGGCGAATGAAAAACTGTTTTTT
>TRBJ2-3|TRBV7-9|TRBD2|large
CASSGHRAGGATDTQYF
TGTGCCAGCAGCGGGCACCGAGCGGGAGGCGCCACAGATACGCAGTATTTT
>TRBJ2-3|TRBV29-1|-|many
CSVDGVFHTDTQYF
TGCAGCGTTGATGGGGTTTTCCACACAGATACGCAGTATTTT
>TRBJ2-1|TRBV28|-|many
CASSRSGDYQNEQFF
TGTGCCAGCAGTCGATCAGGGGACTACCAAAATGAGCAGTTCTTC
>TRBJ2-3|TRBV7-9|TRBD2|many
CASSLASGTTDTQYF
TGTGCCAGCAGCTTGGCTAGCGGGACAACAGATACGCAGTATTTT
>TRBJ2-1|TRBV9|-|-
CASSRSGGDNEQFF
TGTGCCAGCAGTCGTAGTGGGGGCGACAATGAGCAGTTCTTC
>TRBJ2-5|TRBV12-3/TRBV12-4|TRBD2|-
CASSDSTFLSGRGETQYF
TGTGCCAGCAGTGACTCCACCTTTCTTAGCGGGAGGGGTGAGACCCAGTACTTC
>TRBJ1-4|TRBV7-8|TRBD1|many
CASSLGQGVNEKLFF
TGTGCCAGCAGCTTGGGACAGGGCGTTAATGAAAAACTGTTTTTT
>TRBJ2-3|TRBV7-2|-|many
CASSSGSSEGPTRTDTQYF
TGTGCCAGCAGCTCGGGATCTAGCGAGGGCCCAACGCGCACAGATACGCAGTATTTT
>TRBJ1-5|TRBV28|-|-
CASSGEGGGNQPQHF
TGTGCCAGCAGTGGAGAGGGCGGAGGCAATCAGCCCCAGCATTTT
>TRBJ2-7|TRBV13|-|medium-sized
CASSHESDSYEQYF
TGTGCCAGCAGCCACGAATCGGATTCCTACGAGCAGTACTTC
>TRBJ1-5|TRBV5-1|-|-
CASSMDSDQPQHF
TGCGCCAGCAGCATGGACAGTGATCAGCCCCAGCATTTT
>TRBJ1-2|TRBV27|TRBD1|many
CASSFGTGYGGYTF
TGTGCCAGCAGTTTTGGGACAGGATATGGTGGCTACACCTTC
>TRBJ2-7|TRBV20-1|TRBD2|-
CSAGGLAGDEQYF
TGCAGTGCTGGGGGACTAGCGGGAGACGAGCAGTACTTC
>TRBJ2-3|TRBV5-5|TRBD2|-
CASSFRDYSAGDTQYF
TGTGCCAGCAGCTTCCGGGACTATTCTGCGGGAGATACGCAGTATTTT
>TRBJ2-3|TRBV27|TRBD2|many
CAILSGTRQYF
TGTGCCATCCTATCCGGGACTAGGCAGTATTTT
>TRBJ1-6|TRBV7-9|-|-
CASSALRSGDSPLHF
TGTGCCAGCAGCGCCCTCAGGTCCGGGGATTCACCCCTCCACTTT
>TRBJ2-7|TRBV29-1|-|many
CSARVGGRYEQYF
TGCAGCGCGCGCGTGGGGGGACGCTACGAGCAGTACTTC
>TRBJ2-1|TRBV2|TRBD2|few
CASSERGLAGVSEQFF
TGTGCCAGCAGTGAGAGAGGGCTAGCGGGAGTGAGTGAGCAGTTCTTC
>TRBJ2-7|TRBV29-1|-|-
CSVTPGTADGEQYF
TGCAGCGTGACACCCGGGACGGCAGACGGGGAGCAGTACTTC
>TRBJ1-1|TRBV7-9|-|few
CASSLLPPPEAFF
TGTGCCAGCAGCTTATTACCTCCCCCTGAAGCTTTCTTT
>TRBJ2-3|TRBV20-1|-|few
CSAMDSRADTQYF
TGCAGTGCAATGGACAGTAGAGCAGATACGCAGTATTTT
>TRBJ2-1|TRBV5-1|-|many
CASTWAGTNNEQFF
TGCGCCAGCACCTGGGCCGGGACCAACAATGAGCAGTTCTTC
>TRBJ2-5|TRBV5-1|-|many
CASSLRGLDQETQYF
TGCGCCAGCAGCTTGAGGGGACTCGACCAAGAGACCCAGTACTTC
>TRBJ2-1|TRBV7-3|TRBD2|few
CASSLQAGVSYNEQFF
TGTGCCAGCAGCCTCCAAGCGGGAGTCTCCTACAATGAGCAGTTCTTC
>TRBJ2-7|TRBV12-3/TRBV12-4|-|few
CASSLLLGGWEQYF
TGTGCCAGCAGTTTGCTCCTGGGGGGCTGGGAGCAGTACTTC
>TRBJ2-7|TRBV20-1|TRBD2|few
CSARAAGEGYEQYF
TGCAGTGCTAGGGCGGCGGGAGAGGGGTACGAGCAGTACTTC
>TRBJ2-7|TRBV19|TRBD2|many
CASSRQGAGVEQYF
TGTGCCAGTAGTCGCCAGGGAGCGGGAGTCGAGCAGTACTTC
>TRBJ2-1|TRBV9|-|-
CASSGGAANNEQFF
TGTGCCAGCAGCGGGGGCGCGGCAAACAATGAGCAGTTCTTC
>TRBJ1-1|TRBV7-3|-|many
CASSLLGVGTEAFF
TGTGCCAGCAGCTTACTGGGGGTGGGGACTGAAGCTTTCTTT